This T cell receptor (beta chain) was captured in a study of Graves' ophthalmopathy and Graves' hyperthyroidism. The sample holds a few counts of this clonotype. This CDR3 has 15 residues. The germline gives CDR1 SGHTA, CDR2 FQGNSA. Between the trimmed V and J ends, which lost 5 bases and 3 bases, there was a span of 14 bases. As the template, RNA transcripts were used to amplify TCR beta CDR3 regions. After a first-round RT-PCR with HTBI primers, a second-round multiplex PCR was run. MiXCR, applied by TCRdb to the multiplex PCR reads, yields one record per CDR3 protein. In the table there are around 1.1 million distinct CDR3 sequences, 35% to 40% of which are singletons.

This sequence joins TRBV7-2 and TRBJ1-5; no definite D call. This clonotype was obtained from an adult man with Graves' hyperthyroidism. The sequencing sample was made of peripheral blood or thyroid tissue (not recorded which). The CDR3 bases are TGTGCCAGCAGCCCCGGCGGCAGACACAATCAGCCCCAGCATTTT. Translated: CASSPGGRHNQPQHF.